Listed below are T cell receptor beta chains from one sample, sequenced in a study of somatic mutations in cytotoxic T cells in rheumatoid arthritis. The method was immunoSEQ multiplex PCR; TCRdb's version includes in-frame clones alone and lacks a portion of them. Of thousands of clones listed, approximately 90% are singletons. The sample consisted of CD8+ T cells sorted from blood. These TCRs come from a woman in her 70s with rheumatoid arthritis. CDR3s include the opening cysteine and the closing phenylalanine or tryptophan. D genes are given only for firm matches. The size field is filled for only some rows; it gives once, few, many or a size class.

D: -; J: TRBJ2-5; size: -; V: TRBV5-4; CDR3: CASSVYSQETQYF; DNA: TGTGCCAGCTCTGTATACTCGCAAGAGACCCAGTACTTC
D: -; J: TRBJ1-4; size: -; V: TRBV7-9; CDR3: CASSFQGINEKLFF; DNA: TGTGCCAGCAGCTTTCAGGGGATTAATGAAAAACTGTTTTTT
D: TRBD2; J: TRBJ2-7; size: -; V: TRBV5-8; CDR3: CASSVTSGGGYEQYF; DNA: TGTGCCAGCAGTGTGACTAGCGGGGGCGGATACGAGCAGTACTTC
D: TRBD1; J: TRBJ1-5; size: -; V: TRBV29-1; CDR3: CSVEEGGSGNQPQHF; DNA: TGCAGCGTTGAAGAAGGGGGCTCAGGTAATCAGCCCCAGCATTTT
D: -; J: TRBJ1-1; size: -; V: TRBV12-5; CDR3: CASGLVGGTEAFF; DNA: TGTGCTAGTGGTTTGGTGGGGGGAACTGAAGCTTTCTTT
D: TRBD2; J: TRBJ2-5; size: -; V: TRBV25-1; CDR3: CASTALGLAGDETQYF; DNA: TGTGCCAGCACCGCCCTCGGACTAGCGGGGGATGAGACCCAGTACTTC
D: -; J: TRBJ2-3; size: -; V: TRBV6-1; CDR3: CASRGHSLSTDTQYF; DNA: TGTGCCAGCAGAGGACACTCCCTTAGCACAGATACGCAGTATTTT
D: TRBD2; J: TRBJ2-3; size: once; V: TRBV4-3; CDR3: CASSQDLAGGTDTQYF; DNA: TGCGCCAGCAGCCAAGATCTAGCGGGGGGCACAGATACGCAGTATTTT
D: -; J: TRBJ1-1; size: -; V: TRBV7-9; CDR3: CASSSTFMNTEAFF; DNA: TGTGCCAGCAGCTCGACATTTATGAACACTGAAGCTTTCTTT
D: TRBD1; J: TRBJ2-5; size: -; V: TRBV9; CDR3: CASSGPGQQETQYF; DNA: TGTGCCAGCAGCGGACCGGGACAGCAAGAGACCCAGTACTTC
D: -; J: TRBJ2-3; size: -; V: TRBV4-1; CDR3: CASSQEAWGRIISDTQYF; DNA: TGCGCCAGCAGCCAAGAGGCATGGGGCAGAATAATCTCGGATACGCAGTATTTT
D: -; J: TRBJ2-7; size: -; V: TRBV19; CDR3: CASSVGPGLGGSYEQYF; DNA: TGTGCCAGTAGCGTAGGTCCAGGGTTAGGGGGCTCCTACGAGCAGTACTTC
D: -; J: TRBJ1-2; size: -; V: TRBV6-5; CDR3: CASSYSGAQEYGYTF; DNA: TGTGCCAGCAGTTACTCGGGGGCGCAGGAATATGGCTACACCTTC
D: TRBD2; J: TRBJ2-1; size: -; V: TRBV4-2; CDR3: CASSQETSEYNEQFF; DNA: TGTGCCAGCAGCCAAGAAACTAGCGAGTACAATGAGCAGTTCTTC
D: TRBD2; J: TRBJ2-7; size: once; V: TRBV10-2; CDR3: CASSATGGEQYF; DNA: TGCGCCAGCAGTGCTACGGGGGGGGAGCAGTACTTC
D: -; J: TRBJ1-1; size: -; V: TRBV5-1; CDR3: CASSLRGGRNTEAFF; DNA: TGCGCCAGCAGCTTGCGAGGGGGAAGGAACACTGAAGCTTTCTTT
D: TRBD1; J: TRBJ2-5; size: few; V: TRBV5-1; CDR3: CASSLGGTGYETQYF; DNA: TGCGCCAGCAGCTTGGGGGGGACAGGTTACGAGACCCAGTACTTC
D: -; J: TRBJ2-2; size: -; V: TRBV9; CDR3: CASSVPGTGELFF; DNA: TGTGCCAGCAGCGTCCCAGGGACCGGGGAGCTGTTTTTT
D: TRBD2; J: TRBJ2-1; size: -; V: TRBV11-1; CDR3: CASSLRTSGYPYNEQFF; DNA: TGTGCCAGCAGCTTGCGGACTAGCGGGTATCCCTACAATGAGCAGTTCTTC
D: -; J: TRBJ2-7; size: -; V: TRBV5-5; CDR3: CASNPDYYEQYF; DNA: TGTGCCAGCAACCCGGACTACTACGAGCAGTACTTC
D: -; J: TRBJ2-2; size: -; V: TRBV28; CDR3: CASRLHNTRPGELFF; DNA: TGTGCCAGCAGACTACACAACACTCGGCCCGGGGAGCTGTTTTTT
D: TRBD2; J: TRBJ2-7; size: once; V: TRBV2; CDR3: CASAGGGGSYEQYF; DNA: TGTGCCAGCGCTGGTGGCGGGGGGTCCTACGAGCAGTACTTC
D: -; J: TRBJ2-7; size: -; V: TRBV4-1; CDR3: CASSHTGLAEQYF; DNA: TGCGCCAGCAGCCACACAGGGTTAGCCGAGCAGTACTTC